This T cell receptor (beta chain) is drawn from a study of blood T cell repertoires in COVID-19. Turning to the study itself: Nucleic acid was either cDNA or gDNA, and it came from T cells, B-cell-depleted T cells, or PBMCs.

Profiling relied on immunoSEQ multiplex PCR, and the TCRdb table lists in-frame clones only, not all of them. The sample shows fewer than 300,000 clones, 85% of them seen only once. Recruits, aged roughly 18 to 100 years, lived in around 24 US areas. Cohorts were determined from participant-reported clinical history. All recovered Cohort 3 donors got two negative PCRs, got clearance, or saw symptom resolution. The CDR3 is 15 residues long. The ends lost 0 bases at V and 5 bases at J; junction bases unmatched: 2. The germline V gene has CDR1 MGHRA and CDR2 YSYEKL. V usage is TRBV4-1 and J usage is TRBJ1-5; 9 nucleotides line up with TRBD1. Source material: PBMCs or T cells enriched from blood (not recorded which). This TCR came from a woman between 50 and 59 years old who had recovered from COVID-19. This CDR3 reads CASSQEDRGYQPQHF. The CDR3 bases are TGCGCCAGCAGCCAAGAGGACAGGGGTTATCAGCCCCAGCATTTT.